One TCR beta chain is described in this entry. Autoimmune disease history or systemic immunosuppression led to patient exclusion. The entry originates in a study of OX40 agonist ivuxolimab in advanced cancers. As for the study in general: Dose-escalation subjects each had hepatocellular carcinoma, melanoma, renal cell or head and neck cancer.

V lost 2 bases and J lost 4; bases outside the gene matches: 6. CDR1 and CDR2 from the germline V gene are KGHSH and LQKENI. The CDR3 totals 15 residues. Clones were sequenced by immunoSEQ multiplex PCR, and TCRdb holds only the in-frame ones, with some missing. The table has 30,000 to 45,000 clones, 70% to 85% seen once. The receptor was isolated from an adult with an advanced solid tumor such as melanoma, head and neck, liver or kidney cancer. The chain has TRBV18 and TRBJ2-7; the match to TRBD2 covers 9 bases. The specimen comprised CD4+ or CD8+ T cells sorted from blood, sampled in a trial of the OX40 agonist ivuxolimab. The CDR3 nucleotides read TGTGCCAGCTCACCATATGCGGGGGGGTCGTACGAGCAGTACTTC. Translating gives CASSPYAGGSYEQYF.